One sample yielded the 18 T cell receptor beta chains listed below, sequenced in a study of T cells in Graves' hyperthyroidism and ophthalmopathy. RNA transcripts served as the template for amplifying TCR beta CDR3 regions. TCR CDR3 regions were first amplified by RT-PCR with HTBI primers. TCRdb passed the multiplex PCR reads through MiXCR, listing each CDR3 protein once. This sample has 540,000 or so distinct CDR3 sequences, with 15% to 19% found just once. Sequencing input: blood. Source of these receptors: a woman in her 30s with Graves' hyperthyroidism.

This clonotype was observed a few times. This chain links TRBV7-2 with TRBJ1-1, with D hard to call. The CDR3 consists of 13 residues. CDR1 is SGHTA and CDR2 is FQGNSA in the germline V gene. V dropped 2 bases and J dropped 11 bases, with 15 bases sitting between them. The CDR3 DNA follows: TGTGCCAGCAGCTTACGAAGTTGGCAGGAGGCTTTCTTT. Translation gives CASSLRSWQEAFF.

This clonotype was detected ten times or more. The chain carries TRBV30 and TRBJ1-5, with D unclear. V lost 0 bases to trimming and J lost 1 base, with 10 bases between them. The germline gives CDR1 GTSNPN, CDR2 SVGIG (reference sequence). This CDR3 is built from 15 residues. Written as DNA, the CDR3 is TGTGCCTGGAGTGTAGGGAGGAAGAGCAATCAGCCCCAGCATTTT. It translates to CAWSVGRKSNQPQHF.

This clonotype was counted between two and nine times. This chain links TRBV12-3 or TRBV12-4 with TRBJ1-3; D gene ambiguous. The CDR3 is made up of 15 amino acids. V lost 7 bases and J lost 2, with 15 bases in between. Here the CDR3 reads CASTHSGQAGNTIYF. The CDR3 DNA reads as TGTGCCAGCACCCACAGTGGGCAAGCTGGAAACACCATATATTTT.

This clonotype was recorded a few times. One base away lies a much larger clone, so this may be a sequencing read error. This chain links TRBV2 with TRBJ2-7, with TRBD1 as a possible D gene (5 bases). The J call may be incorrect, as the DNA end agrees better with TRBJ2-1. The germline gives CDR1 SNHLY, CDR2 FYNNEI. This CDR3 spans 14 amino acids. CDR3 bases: TGTGCCAGCAGGCGAGGAGACAGATCCTACGAGCAGTTCTTC. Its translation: CASRRGDRSYEQFF.

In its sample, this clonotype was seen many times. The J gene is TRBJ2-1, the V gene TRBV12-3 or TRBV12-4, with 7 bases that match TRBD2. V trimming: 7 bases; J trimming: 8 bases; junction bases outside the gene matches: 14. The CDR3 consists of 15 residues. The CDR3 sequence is CASTGSGTTYDEQFF. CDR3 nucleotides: TGTGCCAGCACCGGGAGCGGGACTACTTATGATGAGCAGTTCTTC.

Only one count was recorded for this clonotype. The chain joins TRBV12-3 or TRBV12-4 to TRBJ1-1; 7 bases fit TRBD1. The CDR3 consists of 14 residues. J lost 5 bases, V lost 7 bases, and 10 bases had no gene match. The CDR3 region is CASTRQGPATEAFF. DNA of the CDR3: TGTGCCAGCACCCGACAGGGCCCGGCTACTGAAGCTTTCTTT.

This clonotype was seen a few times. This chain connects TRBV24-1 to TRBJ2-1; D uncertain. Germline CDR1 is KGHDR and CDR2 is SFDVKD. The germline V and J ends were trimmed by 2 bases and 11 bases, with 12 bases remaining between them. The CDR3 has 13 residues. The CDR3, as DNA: TGTGCCACCAGTGATTGGGGATCCTCCAAGCAGTTCTTC. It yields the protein CATSDWGSSKQFF.

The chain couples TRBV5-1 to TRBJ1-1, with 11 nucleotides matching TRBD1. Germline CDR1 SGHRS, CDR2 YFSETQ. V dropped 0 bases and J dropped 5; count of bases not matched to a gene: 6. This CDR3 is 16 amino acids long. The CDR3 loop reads CASSLDPGQGVTEAFF. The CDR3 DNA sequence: TGCGCCAGCAGCTTGGACCCGGGACAGGGGGTTACTGAAGCTTTCTTT.

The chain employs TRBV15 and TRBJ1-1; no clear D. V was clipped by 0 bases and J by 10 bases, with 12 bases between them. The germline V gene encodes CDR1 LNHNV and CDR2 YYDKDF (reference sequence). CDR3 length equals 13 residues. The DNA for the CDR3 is TGTGCCACCAGCAGAGATGAGATCGCTGGAGCTTTCTTT. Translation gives CATSRDEIAGAFF.

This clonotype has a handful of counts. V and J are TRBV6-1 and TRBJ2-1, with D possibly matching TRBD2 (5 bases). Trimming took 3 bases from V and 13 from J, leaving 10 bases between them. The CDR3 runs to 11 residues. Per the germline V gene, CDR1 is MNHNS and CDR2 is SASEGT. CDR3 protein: CASSDVGSQFF. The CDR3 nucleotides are TGTGCCAGCAGTGATGTTGGGAGTCAGTTCTTC.

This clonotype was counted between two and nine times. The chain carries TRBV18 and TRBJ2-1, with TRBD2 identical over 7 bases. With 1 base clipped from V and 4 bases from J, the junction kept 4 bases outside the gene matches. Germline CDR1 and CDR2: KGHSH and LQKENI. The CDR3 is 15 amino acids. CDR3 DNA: TGTGCCAGCTCACCACGAGCGGGATATTACAATGAGCAGTTCTTC. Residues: CASSPRAGYYNEQFF.

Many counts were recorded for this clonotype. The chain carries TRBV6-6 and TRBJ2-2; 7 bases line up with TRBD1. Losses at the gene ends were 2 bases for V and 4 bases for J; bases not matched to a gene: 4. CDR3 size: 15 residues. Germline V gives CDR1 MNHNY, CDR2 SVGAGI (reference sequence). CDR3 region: CASSYEGAGTGELFF. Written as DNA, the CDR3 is TGTGCCAGCAGTTACGAGGGGGCTGGCACCGGGGAGCTGTTTTTT.

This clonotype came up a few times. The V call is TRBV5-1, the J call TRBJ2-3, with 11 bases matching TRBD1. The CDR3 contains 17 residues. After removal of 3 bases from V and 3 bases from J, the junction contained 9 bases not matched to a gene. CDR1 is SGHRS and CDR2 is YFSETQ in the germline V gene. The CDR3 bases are TGCGCCAGCAGCTCGGTCACGGGACAGGGGGTGACAGATACGCAGTATTTT. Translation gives CASSSVTGQGVTDTQYF.

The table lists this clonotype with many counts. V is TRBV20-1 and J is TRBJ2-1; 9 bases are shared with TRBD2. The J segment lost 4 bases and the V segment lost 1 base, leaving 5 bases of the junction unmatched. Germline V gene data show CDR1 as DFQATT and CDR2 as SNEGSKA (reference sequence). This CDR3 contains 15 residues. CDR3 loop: CSARALAGLYNEQFF. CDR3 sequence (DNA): TGCAGTGCTAGAGCGCTAGCGGGGTTGTACAATGAGCAGTTCTTC.

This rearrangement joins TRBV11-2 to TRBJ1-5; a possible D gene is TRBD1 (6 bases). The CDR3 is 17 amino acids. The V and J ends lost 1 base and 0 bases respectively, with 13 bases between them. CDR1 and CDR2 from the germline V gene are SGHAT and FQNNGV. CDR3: CASSLGTDSLSNQPQHF. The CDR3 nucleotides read TGTGCCAGCAGCTTAGGGACAGATTCCCTTAGCAATCAGCCCCAGCATTTT.

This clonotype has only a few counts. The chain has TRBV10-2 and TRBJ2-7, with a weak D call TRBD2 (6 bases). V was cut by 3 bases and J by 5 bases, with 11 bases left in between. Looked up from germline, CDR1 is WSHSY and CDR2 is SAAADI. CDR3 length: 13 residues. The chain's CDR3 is CASSDLAPHEQYF. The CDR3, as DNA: TGCGCCAGCAGTGACCTAGCGCCCCACGAGCAGTACTTC.

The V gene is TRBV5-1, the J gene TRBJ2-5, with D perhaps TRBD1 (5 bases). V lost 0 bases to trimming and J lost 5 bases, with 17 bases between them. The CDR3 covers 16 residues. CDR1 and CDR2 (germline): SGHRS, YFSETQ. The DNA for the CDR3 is TGCGCCAGCAGCTTGGCCAGGTCAGGGCCTGGGGAGACCCAGTACTTC. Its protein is CASSLARSGPGETQYF.

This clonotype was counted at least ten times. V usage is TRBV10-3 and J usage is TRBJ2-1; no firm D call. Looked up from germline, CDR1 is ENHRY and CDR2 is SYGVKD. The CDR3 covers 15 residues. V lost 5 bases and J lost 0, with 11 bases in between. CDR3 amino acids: CAISPPPSSYNEQFF. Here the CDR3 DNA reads TGTGCCATCAGTCCCCCCCCGAGCTCCTACAATGAGCAGTTCTTC.